This TCR beta chain is from a study of blood T cell repertoires in COVID-19. Study at large: In each case, the material was cDNA or gDNA derived from T cells, B-cell-depleted T cells, or PBMCs.

Produced via immunoSEQ multiplex PCR; TCRdb's table is partial and in-frame only. This sample has 150,000 to 200,000 clones; roughly 77% occur once, and the top ten carry less than 7%. This clone occurred once. Germline V gene sequence: CDR1 LGHNA, CDR2 YSLEER. This CDR3 has 13 amino acids. Trimming removed 3 bases at V and 7 bases at J, with 13 bases between. The V call is TRBV4-3, the J call TRBJ2-7; no clear D. The sequencing input was peripheral blood. The receptor's source is a woman in her forties with COVID-19, enrolled during active disease. The CDR3 DNA reads as TGCGCCAGCAGCCAGGTCACTACGACGGAGCAGTACTTC. This encodes CASSQVTTTEQYF.